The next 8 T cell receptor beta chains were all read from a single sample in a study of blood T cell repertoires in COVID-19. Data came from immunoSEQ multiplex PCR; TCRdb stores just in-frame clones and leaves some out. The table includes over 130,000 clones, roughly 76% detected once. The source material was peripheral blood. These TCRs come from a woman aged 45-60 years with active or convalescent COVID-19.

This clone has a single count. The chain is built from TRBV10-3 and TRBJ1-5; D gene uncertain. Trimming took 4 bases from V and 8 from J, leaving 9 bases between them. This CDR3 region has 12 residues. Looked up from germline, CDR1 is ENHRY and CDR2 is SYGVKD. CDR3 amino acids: CAISGEGKPQHF. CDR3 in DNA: TGTGCCATCAGTGGGGAGGGCAAGCCCCAGCATTTT.

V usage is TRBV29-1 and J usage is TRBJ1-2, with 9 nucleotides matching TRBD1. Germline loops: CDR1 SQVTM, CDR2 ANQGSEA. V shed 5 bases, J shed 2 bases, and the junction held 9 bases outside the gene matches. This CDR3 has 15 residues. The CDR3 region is CSVLRTGADNYGYTF. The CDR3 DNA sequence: TGCAGCGTTCTCAGGACAGGGGCCGACAACTATGGCTACACCTTC.

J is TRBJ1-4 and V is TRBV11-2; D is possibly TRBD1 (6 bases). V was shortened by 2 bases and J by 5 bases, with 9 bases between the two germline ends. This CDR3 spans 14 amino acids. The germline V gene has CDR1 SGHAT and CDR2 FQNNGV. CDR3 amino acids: CASSLNRVNEKLFF. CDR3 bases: TGTGCCAGCAGCTTAAACAGGGTGAATGAAAAACTGTTTTTT.

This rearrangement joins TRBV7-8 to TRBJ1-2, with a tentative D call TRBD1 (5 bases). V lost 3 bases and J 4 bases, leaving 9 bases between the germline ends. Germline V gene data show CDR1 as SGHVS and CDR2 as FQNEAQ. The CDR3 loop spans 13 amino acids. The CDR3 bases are TGTGCCAGCAGCTTCGTGGACACCTATGGCTACACCTTC. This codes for CASSFVDTYGYTF.

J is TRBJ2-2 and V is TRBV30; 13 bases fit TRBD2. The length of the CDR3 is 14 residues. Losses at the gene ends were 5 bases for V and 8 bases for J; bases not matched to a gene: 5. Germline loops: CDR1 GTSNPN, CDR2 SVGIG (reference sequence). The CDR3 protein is CAWGLAGVSGELFF. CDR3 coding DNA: TGTGCCTGGGGACTAGCGGGAGTTAGTGGGGAGCTGTTTTTT. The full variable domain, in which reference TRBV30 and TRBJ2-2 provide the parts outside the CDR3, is SQTIHQWPATLVQPVGSPLSLECTVEGTSNPNLYWYRQAAGRGLQLLFYSVGIGQISSEVPQNLSASRPQDRQFILSSKKLLLSDSGFYLCAWGLAGVSGELFFGEGSRLTVL.

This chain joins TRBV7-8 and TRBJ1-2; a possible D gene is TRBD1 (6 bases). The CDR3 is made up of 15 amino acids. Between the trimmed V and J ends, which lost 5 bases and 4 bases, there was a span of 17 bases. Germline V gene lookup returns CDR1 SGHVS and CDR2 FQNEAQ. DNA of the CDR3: TGTGCCAGCAGCGGGGTCTTACAGGGAGCCTATGGCTACACCTTC. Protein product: CASSGVLQGAYGYTF.

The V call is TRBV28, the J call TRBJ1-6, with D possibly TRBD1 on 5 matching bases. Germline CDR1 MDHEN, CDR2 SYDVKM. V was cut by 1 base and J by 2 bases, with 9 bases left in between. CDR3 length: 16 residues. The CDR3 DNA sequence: TGTGCCAGCAGTTTATTGGGAGGGGCCTATAATTCACCCCTCCACTTT. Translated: CASSLLGGAYNSPLHF.

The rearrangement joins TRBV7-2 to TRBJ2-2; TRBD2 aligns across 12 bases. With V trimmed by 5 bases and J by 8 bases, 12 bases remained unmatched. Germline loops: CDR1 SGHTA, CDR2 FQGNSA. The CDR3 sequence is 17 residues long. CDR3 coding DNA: TGTGCCAGCAGCAAACAAGCTAGCGGGGGGGCTGGAGGGGAGCTGTTTTTT. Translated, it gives CASSKQASGGAGGELFF.